These 2 T cell receptor beta chains originate from one sample sequenced in a study of cytomegalovirus exposure and HLA in healthy donors. The PCR used 60 Vbeta and 13 Jbeta primers. Assay used: immunoSEQ multiplex PCR; TCRdb lists only in-frame clones, some missing. The sample contains about 140,000 clones, 82% of which appear only once. Input material: PBMCs. These receptors all come from a man aged 25-40 years in good health and CMV-seropositive.

This clone has only a few counts. This chain joins TRBV28 and TRBJ1-6; D gene ambiguous. V was trimmed by 7 bases and J by 7 bases, leaving 14 bases between them. Germline loops: CDR1 MDHEN, CDR2 SYDVKM. This CDR3 has 14 residues. This CDR3 reads CASTQPPGNSPLHF. The CDR3 coding sequence is TGTGCCAGCACCCAACCGCCGGGAAATTCACCCCTCCACTTT.

The chain links TRBV27 to TRBJ1-3; 8 nucleotides line up with TRBD1. The CDR3 runs to 14 residues. Germline assignment: CDR1 MNHEY and CDR2 SMNVEV (reference sequence). V trimming: 6 bases; J trimming: 2 bases; junction bases outside the gene matches: 3. The CDR3 reads CASRGTGAGNTIYF. The CDR3 DNA reads TGTGCCAGCAGAGGGACAGGAGCTGGAAACACCATATATTTT.